This TCR beta chain came from a study of T cell responses to AZD1222 COVID-19 vaccine. Clones were sequenced by immunoSEQ multiplex PCR, and TCRdb holds only the in-frame ones, with some missing. The table lists 250,000 to 300,000 clones, around 93% of them singletons, with around 0.57% in the top ten. This clone is a singleton in its sample. The sequencing used peripheral blood, collected 28 days after the second AZD1222 dose. The TCR comes from an adult who received the AZD1222 COVID-19 vaccine.

The CDR3 sequence is CAISESDNSPLHF. The DNA of the CDR3 is TGTGCCATCAGTGAGTCGGATAATTCACCCCTCCACTTT. The V call is TRBV10-3, the J call TRBJ1-6; no firm D call. This CDR3 region has 13 residues. Germline lookup yields CDR1 ENHRY and CDR2 SYGVKD. With 0 bases removed from V and 5 bases from J, the gap between germline ends came to 2 bases.